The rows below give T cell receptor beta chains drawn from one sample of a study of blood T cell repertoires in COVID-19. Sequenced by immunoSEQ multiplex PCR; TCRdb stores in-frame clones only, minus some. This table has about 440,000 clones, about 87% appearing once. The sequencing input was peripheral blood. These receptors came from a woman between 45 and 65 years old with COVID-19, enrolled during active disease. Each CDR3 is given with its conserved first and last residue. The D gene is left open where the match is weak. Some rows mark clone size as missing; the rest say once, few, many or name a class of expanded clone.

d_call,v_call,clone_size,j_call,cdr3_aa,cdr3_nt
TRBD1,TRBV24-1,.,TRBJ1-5,CATSDAGTGGNQPQHF,TGTGCCACCAGTGATGCCGGGACAGGGGGCAATCAGCCCCAGCATTTT
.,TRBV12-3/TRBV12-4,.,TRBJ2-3,CASSPRGRDTQYF,TGTGCCAGCAGTCCCAGAGGAAGGGATACGCAGTATTTT
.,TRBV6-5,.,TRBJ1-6,CASSYTRDGNSPLHF,TGTGCCAGCAGTTACACGCGGGACGGAAATTCACCCCTCCACTTT
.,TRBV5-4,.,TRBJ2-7,CASSLADTYEQYF,TGTGCCAGCAGCTTGGCCGACACCTACGAGCAGTACTTC
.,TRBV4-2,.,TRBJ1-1,CASSRWSVDTEAFF,TGTGCCAGCAGCCGTTGGTCGGTGGACACTGAAGCTTTCTTT
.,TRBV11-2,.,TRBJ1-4,CASSLNQRTNEKLFF,TGTGCCAGCAGCTTGAATCAGAGGACTAATGAAAAACTGTTTTTT
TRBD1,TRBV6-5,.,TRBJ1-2,CASSLTGWGQAGYTF,TGTGCCAGCAGTCTGACAGGGTGGGGACAAGCAGGCTACACCTTC
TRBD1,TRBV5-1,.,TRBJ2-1,CASSYTDRGNNNEQFF,TGCGCCAGCAGCTACACGGACAGGGGTAACAACAATGAGCAGTTCTTC
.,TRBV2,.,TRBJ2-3,CASKGGLSPNTQYF,TGTGCCAGCAAGGGAGGACTGTCTCCGAATACGCAGTATTTT
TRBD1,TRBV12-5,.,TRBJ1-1,CASGLEQGRAFF,TGTGCTAGTGGTTTGGAACAGGGGCGAGCTTTCTTT
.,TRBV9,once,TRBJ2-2,CASSPSTGELFF,TGTGCCAGCAGCCCGTCCACCGGGGAGCTGTTTTTT
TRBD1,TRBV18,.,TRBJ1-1,CASSPTRDRNTEAFF,TGTGCCAGCTCACCCACCCGGGACAGGAACACTGAAGCTTTCTTT
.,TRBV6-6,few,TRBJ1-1,CASSYSRGEAEAFF,TGTGCCAGCAGTTACTCTCGGGGGGAGGCTGAAGCTTTCTTT
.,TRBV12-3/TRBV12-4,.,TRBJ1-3,CASSLASRNTIYF,TGTGCCAGCAGTTTAGCCAGTCGCAACACCATATATTTT
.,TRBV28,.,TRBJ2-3,CASSSLPRDLADTQYF,TGTGCCAGCAGTTCCTTACCCCGGGACTTGGCCGATACGCAGTATTTT
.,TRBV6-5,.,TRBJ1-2,CASSWEGYGYTF,TGTGCCAGCAGTTGGGAGGGCTATGGCTACACCTTC
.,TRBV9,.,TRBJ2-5,CASSVETGRGGETQYF,TGTGCCAGCAGCGTAGAAACAGGGAGGGGAGGAGAGACCCAGTACTTC
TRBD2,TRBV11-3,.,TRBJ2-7,CASSLGTMHEQYF,TGTGCCAGCAGCCTAGGGACTATGCACGAGCAGTACTTC
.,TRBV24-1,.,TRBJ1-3,CATRFRTGHGNTIYF,TGTGCCACCAGATTTAGAACAGGTCACGGAAACACCATATATTTT